A selection of T cell receptor beta chains follows, all from one sample in a study of lymphopenia after photon versus proton radiotherapy. Sequenced by immunoSEQ multiplex PCR; TCRdb stores in-frame clones only, minus some. The sample has 150,000 to 200,000 clones, more than 85% seen once. The sequences come from peripheral blood, collected from a patient treated with photon-based radiotherapy. Receptor source: a man aged 45-65 years with gastric cancer. The conserved cysteine and the conserved F or W are not part of the CDR3 here. Clone size is given for some rows only: seen once, a few or many times, or a class if the clone is expanded.

11	TRBV30	TRBJ2-7	.	AWGGQRVGEQY
15	TRBV28	TRBJ2-3	.	ASSLVASGRGADTQY
11	TRBV19	TRBJ2-7	.	ASSLDRDNEQY
13	TRBV7-2	TRBJ1-4	.	ASSLLGTGVEKLF
15	TRBV11-3	TRBJ2-2	.	ASSDPGTGRNTGELF
11	TRBV6-6	TRBJ1-1	.	ASSYSTGTEAF
12	TRBV28	TRBJ1-2	.	ASRPTGGIYGYT
16	TRBV6-4	TRBJ2-6	.	ASSATGTGTSGANVLT
14	TRBV7-9	TRBJ2-2	.	AWYAGLITDTGELF
15	TRBV9	TRBJ2-2	once	ASSLQGLGDYTGELF
14	TRBV18	TRBJ2-7	.	ASSPGQGAITYEQY
12	TRBV18	TRBJ2-5	.	ASSPTTWGETQY
13	TRBV5-4	TRBJ1-5	once	ASSLGGSGNQPQH
15	TRBV9	TRBJ2-3	.	ASSVHDSGRGTDTQY
12	TRBV11-2	TRBJ2-2	few	ASSLETTTGELF
15	TRBV7-9	TRBJ1-4	once	ASSPDRANRGNEKLF
11	TRBV11-2	TRBJ2-5	once	ASSNRVQETQY
12	TRBV6-1	TRBJ2-2	.	ASSPGQGPGELF
13	TRBV7-2	TRBJ2-3	.	ASSFRDGRTDTQY
13	TRBV9	TRBJ1-1	.	ASSLPSGANTEAF
10	TRBV30	TRBJ2-7	.	AWTVGTYEQY
11	TRBV10-2	TRBJ1-2	.	ASTGQPNYGYT
11	TRBV5-5	TRBJ1-5	.	ASSLTRGNPQH
12	TRBV6-5	TRBJ2-1	.	ASSPPPSGGHLF
12	TRBV19	TRBJ2-5	.	ASKGKNNQETQY
14	TRBV9	TRBJ2-7	.	ASSVGVSLPLYEQY
15	TRBV19	TRBJ1-5	.	ASSIARGGVGNQPQH
13	TRBV5-1	TRBJ2-7	.	ASSWLAGSTYEQY
9	TRBV30	TRBJ2-5	.	AWSGGSTQY
11	TRBV19	TRBJ1-2	.	ASTAVAGYGYT
14	TRBV6-6	TRBJ2-6	.	ASSTQGAAGANVLT
12	TRBV5-3	TRBJ2-1	.	ARSPGTGNNEQF
9	TRBV30	TRBJ1-1	.	AWSSGVGAF
15	TRBV11-2	TRBJ2-1	.	ASSPQQALADYNEQF
10	TRBV7-8	TRBJ2-1	.	ASSFLGGEQF
14	TRBV4-1	TRBJ2-7	once	ASSPSPTSGSYEQY
12	TRBV5-6	TRBJ1-4	.	ASSLKGAGEKLF
13	TRBV11-2	TRBJ1-4	.	ASSLDRVGGEKLF
14	TRBV9	TRBJ2-1	.	ASSVGAGTTYNEQF
13	TRBV13	TRBJ1-3	once	ASSLDSYSGNTIY
11	TRBV11-2	TRBJ2-3	.	ASSFYGVDTQY
12	TRBV18	TRBJ2-7	once	ASSPGTVSYEQY
11	TRBV5-1	TRBJ1-5	few	ASSLQGGQPQH
12	TRBV7-9	TRBJ2-2	few	ASSLGHLTGELF
9	TRBV6-6	TRBJ2-5	.	ATRVKETQY
14	TRBV11-1	TRBJ2-3	.	ASSSGTAYSTDTQY
6	TRBV20-1	TRBJ2-3	once	SASGQY
13	TRBV28	TRBJ2-5	.	ASSRWDREQETQY